These T cell receptor beta chains were read from a single sample in a study of blood T cells in healthy people across ages. MiXCR was run by TCRdb on the 5' RACE reads, yielding one entry per CDR3 protein. Altogether 1.8 million or so distinct CDR3 sequences are present, approximately 40% being singletons, with the ten largest covering 23%. The source material was blood. These receptors all come from a human donor in good health. Both conserved end residues are part of each CDR3. D genes are given only for firm matches. Some rows have no size entry. The others give once, few or many, or a class for an expanded clone.

len: 13
abundance: -
j_gene: TRBJ2-7
d_gene: TRBD2
v_gene: TRBV5-1
CDR3aa: CASSLGTAGWQYF
CDR3nt: TGCGCCAGCAGCCTCGGTACAGCGGGGTGGCAGTACTTC

len: 13
abundance: few
j_gene: TRBJ1-2
d_gene: -
v_gene: TRBV12-5
CDR3aa: CASGNTGWYGYTF
CDR3nt: TGTGCTAGTGGAAATACAGGGTGGTATGGCTACACCTTC

len: 14
abundance: few
j_gene: TRBJ2-3
d_gene: TRBD2
v_gene: TRBV29-1
CDR3aa: CSALWGGGTDTQYF
CDR3nt: TGCAGCGCCCTGTGGGGCGGGGGGACAGATACGCAGTATTTT

len: 14
abundance: -
j_gene: TRBJ1-3
d_gene: -
v_gene: TRBV7-2
CDR3aa: CASNLPSSGNTIYF
CDR3nt: TGTGCCAGCAATCTCCCATCCTCTGGAAACACCATATATTTT

len: 16
abundance: -
j_gene: TRBJ2-6
d_gene: -
v_gene: TRBV6-2/TRBV6-3
CDR3aa: CAGSYTRGPGANVLTF
CDR3nt: TGTGCCGGCAGTTACACCCGGGGGCCTGGGGCCAACGTCCTGACTTTC

len: 14
abundance: -
j_gene: TRBJ1-6
d_gene: TRBD1
v_gene: TRBV20-1
CDR3aa: CSAILDRDNSPLHF
CDR3nt: TGCAGTGCCATTTTGGACAGGGATAATTCACCCCTCCACTTT

len: 15
abundance: once
j_gene: TRBJ1-1
d_gene: TRBD1
v_gene: TRBV11-2
CDR3aa: CASTLMGQLNTEAFF
CDR3nt: TGTGCCAGCACCTTAATGGGACAGCTGAACACTGAAGCTTTCTTT

len: 16
abundance: few
j_gene: TRBJ2-7
d_gene: TRBD1
v_gene: TRBV9
CDR3aa: CASSATPGTGVYEQYF
CDR3nt: TGTGCCAGCAGTGCAACCCCCGGGACAGGGGTCTACGAGCAGTACTTC

len: 14
abundance: -
j_gene: TRBJ1-1
d_gene: -
v_gene: TRBV9
CDR3aa: CASSPRSENTEAFF
CDR3nt: TGTGCCAGCAGCCCGAGAAGTGAGAACACTGAAGCTTTCTTT

len: 13
abundance: once
j_gene: TRBJ1-2
d_gene: TRBD1
v_gene: TRBV6-1
CDR3aa: CTSRRTGNYGYTF
CDR3nt: TGTACCAGCAGACGGACAGGAAACTATGGCTACACCTTC

len: 17
abundance: few
j_gene: TRBJ1-2
d_gene: TRBD1
v_gene: TRBV20-1
CDR3aa: CSAPNWGDRTLLGGYTF
CDR3nt: TGCAGTGCCCCTAATTGGGGGGACAGGACCCTATTGGGAGGCTACACCTTC

len: 14
abundance: -
j_gene: TRBJ2-5
d_gene: TRBD1
v_gene: TRBV7-9
CDR3aa: CASSLTGQGWEQYF
CDR3nt: TGTGCCAGCAGCTTAACGGGACAGGGATGGGAGCAGTACTTC

len: 12
abundance: -
j_gene: TRBJ1-2
d_gene: -
v_gene: TRBV29-1
CDR3aa: CSVARQTYGYTF
CDR3nt: TGCAGCGTTGCTCGACAGACCTATGGCTACACCTTC

len: 13
abundance: -
j_gene: TRBJ2-1
d_gene: -
v_gene: TRBV29-1
CDR3aa: CSVEMGGNNEQFF
CDR3nt: TGCAGCGTTGAGATGGGGGGAAACAATGAGCAGTTCTTC

len: 14
abundance: -
j_gene: TRBJ2-1
d_gene: -
v_gene: TRBV7-2
CDR3aa: CASSKDRGGDEQFF
CDR3nt: TGTGCCAGCAGCAAAGACCGGGGCGGCGATGAGCAGTTCTTC

len: 15
abundance: -
j_gene: TRBJ1-1
d_gene: TRBD1
v_gene: TRBV20-1
CDR3aa: CSASDRVGMNTEAFF
CDR3nt: TGCAGTGCTAGCGACAGGGTCGGGATGAACACTGAAGCTTTCTTT

len: 14
abundance: few
j_gene: TRBJ2-4
d_gene: -
v_gene: TRBV6-2/TRBV6-3
CDR3aa: CASSYSRQSNIQYF
CDR3nt: TGTGCCAGCAGTTATTCGCGACAGTCAAACATTCAGTACTTC

len: 16
abundance: -
j_gene: TRBJ2-7
d_gene: TRBD1
v_gene: TRBV15
CDR3aa: CATSRDTGTGRYEQYF
CDR3nt: TGTGCCACCAGCAGAGATACCGGGACAGGAAGGTACGAGCAGTACTTC

len: 14
abundance: few
j_gene: TRBJ2-3
d_gene: TRBD2
v_gene: TRBV20-1
CDR3aa: CSASGLAGTDTQYF
CDR3nt: TGCAGTGCCAGTGGACTAGCGGGCACAGATACGCAGTATTTT

len: 16
abundance: few
j_gene: TRBJ2-7
d_gene: TRBD2
v_gene: TRBV9
CDR3aa: CASSTNSGGSSYEQYF
CDR3nt: TGTGCCAGCAGCACCAACAGCGGGGGGAGCTCCTACGAGCAGTACTTC

len: 12
abundance: -
j_gene: TRBJ1-2
d_gene: TRBD1
v_gene: TRBV7-9
CDR3aa: CASSFLGQGYTF
CDR3nt: TGTGCCAGCAGCTTCTTGGGACAGGGCTACACCTTC

len: 16
abundance: -
j_gene: TRBJ1-3
d_gene: -
v_gene: TRBV4-1
CDR3aa: CASSQDFVYSGNTIYF
CDR3nt: TGCGCCAGCAGCCAAGATTTTGTGTATTCTGGAAACACCATATATTTT

len: 14
abundance: -
j_gene: TRBJ2-7
d_gene: -
v_gene: TRBV6-5
CDR3aa: CASSYGVSSYEQYF
CDR3nt: TGTGCCAGCAGTTACGGAGTTTCCTCCTACGAGCAGTACTTC

len: 12
abundance: -
j_gene: TRBJ2-7
d_gene: TRBD1
v_gene: TRBV20-1
CDR3aa: CSAIRGQDEQYF
CDR3nt: TGCAGTGCTATTAGGGGGCAAGACGAGCAGTACTTC

len: 14
abundance: few
j_gene: TRBJ1-1
d_gene: -
v_gene: TRBV9
CDR3aa: CASSAGGLPTEAFF
CDR3nt: TGTGCCAGCAGCGCCGGGGGACTGCCCACTGAAGCTTTCTTT

len: 16
abundance: -
j_gene: TRBJ1-4
d_gene: TRBD1
v_gene: TRBV7-9
CDR3aa: CASSLADGTVNEKLFF
CDR3nt: TGTGCCAGCAGCTTAGCGGACGGGACAGTAAATGAAAAACTGTTTTTT

len: 15
abundance: -
j_gene: TRBJ1-4
d_gene: -
v_gene: TRBV6-6
CDR3aa: CASSSLGASNEKLFF
CDR3nt: TGTGCCAGCAGTTCCCTCGGGGCCTCGAATGAAAAACTGTTTTTT

len: 14
abundance: -
j_gene: TRBJ2-7
d_gene: -
v_gene: TRBV24-1
CDR3aa: CATSTSLRGHEQYF
CDR3nt: TGTGCCACCAGTACTAGCCTAAGGGGCCACGAGCAGTACTTC

len: 15
abundance: few
j_gene: TRBJ2-5
d_gene: -
v_gene: TRBV7-2
CDR3aa: CASSLLGGGTGTQYF
CDR3nt: TGTGCCAGCAGCCTCCTAGGTGGGGGGACGGGGACCCAGTACTTC

len: 15
abundance: -
j_gene: TRBJ1-2
d_gene: -
v_gene: TRBV27
CDR3aa: CASSSLRQSPRGYTF
CDR3nt: TGTGCCAGCAGTTCCCTCCGGCAGTCCCCTCGTGGCTACACCTTC

len: 11
abundance: -
j_gene: TRBJ2-7
d_gene: -
v_gene: TRBV6-4
CDR3aa: CARDSSYEQYF
CDR3nt: TGTGCCAGGGACAGCTCCTACGAGCAGTACTTC

len: 15
abundance: few
j_gene: TRBJ2-3
d_gene: TRBD1
v_gene: TRBV29-1
CDR3aa: CSVGRYRGPSDTQYF
CDR3nt: TGCAGCGTTGGACGCTACAGGGGGCCCTCAGATACGCAGTATTTT

len: 14
abundance: -
j_gene: TRBJ2-3
d_gene: TRBD2
v_gene: TRBV12-5
CDR3aa: CASGGGTSGPWQYF
CDR3nt: TGTGCTAGTGGTGGCGGGACTAGCGGCCCCTGGCAGTATTTT

len: 13
abundance: few
j_gene: TRBJ1-1
d_gene: -
v_gene: TRBV10-3
CDR3aa: CAISSLGDAEAFF
CDR3nt: TGTGCCATCTCCTCTTTAGGGGACGCTGAAGCTTTCTTT

len: 16
abundance: few
j_gene: TRBJ2-1
d_gene: TRBD2
v_gene: TRBV5-1
CDR3aa: CASSLGLAGIYNEQFF
CDR3nt: TGCGCCAGCAGCCTTGGACTAGCGGGGATATACAATGAACAGTTCTTC

len: 14
abundance: few
j_gene: TRBJ2-3
d_gene: TRBD2
v_gene: TRBV20-1
CDR3aa: CSATVAGKTDTQYF
CDR3nt: TGCAGTGCAACAGTAGCGGGAAAAACAGATACGCAGTATTTT

len: 13
abundance: -
j_gene: TRBJ2-2
d_gene: TRBD2
v_gene: TRBV2
CDR3aa: CASGGGAPGELFF
CDR3nt: TGTGCCAGCGGCGGGGGGGCTCCCGGGGAGCTGTTTTTT

len: 11
abundance: few
j_gene: TRBJ2-1
d_gene: -
v_gene: TRBV4-1
CDR3aa: CASSWNNEQFF
CDR3nt: TGCGCCAGCAGCTGGAACAATGAGCAGTTCTTC

len: 16
abundance: -
j_gene: TRBJ1-1
d_gene: -
v_gene: TRBV7-2
CDR3aa: CASSLSTPGLNTEAFF
CDR3nt: TGTGCCAGCAGCTTATCAACGCCCGGGCTGAACACTGAAGCTTTCTTT

len: 15
abundance: -
j_gene: TRBJ2-1
d_gene: -
v_gene: TRBV7-3
CDR3aa: CASSSMKSSYNEQFF
CDR3nt: TGTGCCAGCAGCTCTATGAAGAGCTCCTACAATGAGCAGTTCTTC

len: 17
abundance: few
j_gene: TRBJ1-5
d_gene: TRBD1
v_gene: TRBV24-1
CDR3aa: CATSDSGGPRSNQPQHF
CDR3nt: TGTGCCACCAGTGATTCAGGGGGCCCGCGAAGCAATCAGCCCCAGCATTTT

len: 16
abundance: -
j_gene: TRBJ2-1
d_gene: -
v_gene: TRBV6-5
CDR3aa: CASSYSGNKGYNEQFF
CDR3nt: TGTGCCAGCAGTTACTCAGGGAATAAGGGATACAATGAGCAGTTCTTC

len: 16
abundance: -
j_gene: TRBJ1-3
d_gene: -
v_gene: TRBV7-9
CDR3aa: CASSLYAGRAGNTIYF
CDR3nt: TGTGCCAGCAGCTTATATGCAGGGCGAGCTGGAAACACCATATATTTT

len: 12
abundance: -
j_gene: TRBJ1-1
d_gene: -
v_gene: TRBV29-1
CDR3aa: CSVVAEQGGAFF
CDR3nt: TGCAGCGTTGTGGCTGAACAGGGAGGAGCTTTCTTT

len: 14
abundance: few
j_gene: TRBJ1-4
d_gene: TRBD1
v_gene: TRBV20-1
CDR3aa: CSAFPRGRDEKLFF
CDR3nt: TGCAGTGCTTTCCCCAGGGGGAGGGATGAAAAACTGTTTTTT

len: 13
abundance: few
j_gene: TRBJ2-1
d_gene: TRBD2
v_gene: TRBV20-1
CDR3aa: CSASGGDLGEQFF
CDR3nt: TGCAGTGCTAGCGGGGGGGACTTGGGTGAGCAGTTCTTC

len: 16
abundance: few
j_gene: TRBJ2-1
d_gene: -
v_gene: TRBV5-1
CDR3aa: CASSDGGQSRYNEQFF
CDR3nt: TGCGCCAGCAGCGACGGTGGGCAGAGTCGGTACAATGAGCAGTTCTTC

len: 13
abundance: -
j_gene: TRBJ1-2
d_gene: -
v_gene: TRBV6-2/TRBV6-3
CDR3aa: CASSYSVRDGYTF
CDR3nt: TGTGCCAGCAGTTACTCTGTACGAGATGGCTACACCTTC

len: 15
abundance: -
j_gene: TRBJ2-5
d_gene: TRBD2
v_gene: TRBV7-3
CDR3aa: CASSLYPSGGETQYF
CDR3nt: TGTGCCAGCAGCTTATATCCTAGCGGGGGAGAGACCCAGTACTTC

len: 14
abundance: few
j_gene: TRBJ1-2
d_gene: -
v_gene: TRBV10-3
CDR3aa: CAISGPGLNYGYTF
CDR3nt: TGTGCCATCAGTGGTCCCGGCCTTAATTATGGCTACACCTTC

len: 14
abundance: few
j_gene: TRBJ2-7
d_gene: -
v_gene: TRBV9
CDR3aa: CASSVGRGTLEQYF
CDR3nt: TGTGCCAGCAGCGTAGGCAGGGGCACGCTCGAGCAGTACTTC

len: 13
abundance: few
j_gene: TRBJ2-3
d_gene: -
v_gene: TRBV10-3
CDR3aa: CAISAGLPDTQYF
CDR3nt: TGTGCCATCAGCGCAGGACTACCAGATACGCAGTATTTT

len: 15
abundance: -
j_gene: TRBJ2-7
d_gene: -
v_gene: TRBV7-9
CDR3aa: CASSLERGITYEQYF
CDR3nt: TGTGCCAGCAGCTTAGAGAGGGGGATCACCTACGAGCAGTACTTC

len: 14
abundance: once
j_gene: TRBJ2-1
d_gene: TRBD1
v_gene: TRBV4-3
CDR3aa: CASSQTPRGNEQFF
CDR3nt: TGCGCCAGCAGCCAGACTCCCAGGGGGAATGAGCAGTTCTTC